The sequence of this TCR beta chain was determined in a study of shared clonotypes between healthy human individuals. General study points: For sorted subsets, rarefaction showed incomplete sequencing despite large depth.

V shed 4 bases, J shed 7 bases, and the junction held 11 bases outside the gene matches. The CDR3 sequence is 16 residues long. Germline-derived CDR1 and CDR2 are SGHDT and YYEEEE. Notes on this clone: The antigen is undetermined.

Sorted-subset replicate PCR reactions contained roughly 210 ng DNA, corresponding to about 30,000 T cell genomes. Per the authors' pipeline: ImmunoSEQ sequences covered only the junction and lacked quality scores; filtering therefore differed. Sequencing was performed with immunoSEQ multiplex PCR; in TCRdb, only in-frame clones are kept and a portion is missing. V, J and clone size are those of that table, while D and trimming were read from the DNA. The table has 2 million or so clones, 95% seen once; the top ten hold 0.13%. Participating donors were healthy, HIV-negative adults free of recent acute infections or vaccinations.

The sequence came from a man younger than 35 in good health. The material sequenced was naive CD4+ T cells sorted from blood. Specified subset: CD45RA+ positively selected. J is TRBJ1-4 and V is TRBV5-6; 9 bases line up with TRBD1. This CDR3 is CASSLYWQDRGEKLFF. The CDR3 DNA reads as TGTGCCAGCAGCCTCTATTGGCAGGACAGGGGTGAAAAACTGTTTTTT.